What follows are 20 T cell receptor beta chains derived from one specimen sequenced in a study of T cells in Graves' hyperthyroidism and ophthalmopathy. RNA transcripts served as the template for amplifying TCR beta CDR3 regions. HTBI primers were used for first-round RT-PCR of the TCR CDR3. In TCRdb, the multiplex PCR reads were re-called with MiXCR into one record per CDR3 protein. The data show 450,000 to 650,000 distinct CDR3 sequences, more than 13% seen once. Material: blood. The receptors shown here come from a woman aged 18-35 years with Graves' ophthalmopathy.

This clonotype was counted at least ten times. The genes are TRBV27 and TRBJ1-5; D is unclear. The CDR3 is made up of 13 amino acids. CDR1 MNHEY and CDR2 SMNVEV come from the germline V gene (reference sequence). V dropped 3 bases and J dropped 3 bases, with 6 bases sitting between them. CDR3 sequence reads: CASSFVPNQPQHF. CDR3 bases: TGTGCCAGCAGTTTTGTCCCCAATCAGCCCCAGCATTTT.

This clonotype has at least ten counts. The chain combines TRBV28 with TRBJ2-1, with 9 bases fitting TRBD2. Per germline, CDR1 MDHEN and CDR2 SYDVKM. The CDR3 covers 14 residues. Germline trimming cut 7 bases from V and 5 bases from J; bases unmatched to any gene: 6. CDR3 coding DNA: TGTGCCAGCACCAGACTAGCGGCCGACAATGAGCAGTTCTTC. It yields the protein CASTRLAADNEQFF.

V gene TRBV6-2 or TRBV6-3 combines with J gene TRBJ1-2; 10 nucleotides align to TRBD1. Germline V gene sequence: CDR1 MNHEY, CDR2 SVGEGT. After removal of 0 bases from V and 2 bases from J, the junction contained 0 bases not matched to a gene. The CDR3 has 15 amino acids. Here the CDR3 reads CASSYSDRGNYGYTF. The CDR3 DNA reads TGTGCCAGCAGTTACTCGGACAGGGGGAACTATGGCTACACCTTC.

The V and J genes are TRBV9 and TRBJ2-2; D is undetermined. Germline lookup yields CDR1 SGDLS and CDR2 YYNGEE. V was trimmed by 0 bases and J by 2 bases, leaving 20 bases between them. The CDR3 length is 19 residues. The CDR3 here is CASSVGPNSGIVNTGELFF. CDR3 DNA: TGTGCCAGCAGCGTAGGTCCGAACTCAGGCATAGTCAACACCGGGGAGCTGTTTTTT.

DNA of the CDR3: TGTGCCAGCAGTATCGGAGGGACCCAGTACTTC. Its translation: CASSIGGTQYF. The chain is built from TRBV12-3 or TRBV12-4 and TRBJ2-5, with TRBD2 as a possible D gene (5 bases). This CDR3 comprises 11 residues. The V and J ends lost 5 bases and 7 bases respectively, with 8 bases between them.

This clonotype was recorded many times. The chain is built from TRBV28 and TRBJ2-1; TRBD1 aligns across 7 bases. The CDR3 has 16 amino acids. The J segment lost 5 bases and the V segment lost 5 bases, leaving 12 bases of the junction unmatched. From germline, CDR1 is MDHEN and CDR2 SYDVKM. The CDR3 loop reads CASSPGGWYGDNEQFF. CDR3 DNA: TGTGCCAGCAGTCCAGGGGGTTGGTACGGAGACAATGAGCAGTTCTTC. Based on the CDR3 plus reference TRBV28 and TRBJ2-1, the full variable domain is DVKVTQSSRYLVKRTGEKVFLECVQDMDHENMFWYRQDPGLGLRLIYFSYDVKMKEKGDIPEGYSVSREKKERFSLILESASTNQTSMYLCASSPGGWYGDNEQFFGPGTRLTVL.

This chain joins TRBV7-6 and TRBJ1-1; D not resolved. The CDR3 consists of 12 residues. The V gene's germline CDR1 is SGHVS and CDR2 FNYEAQ. The V end lost 2 bases, the J end lost 4 bases, and 5 bases lay between the germline ends. The DNA for the CDR3 is TGTGCCAGCAGCTTAATCTTCACTGAAGCTTTCTTT. This translates into CASSLIFTEAFF.

This clonotype was detected ten times or more. The CDR3 here is CAWSEGSVYNEQFF. The CDR3 region has the DNA TGTGCCTGGAGTGAGGGTAGCGTCTACAATGAGCAGTTCTTC. The chain links TRBV30 to TRBJ2-1; possibly TRBD2 for D (5 bases). This CDR3 is 14 amino acids long. Trimming removed 1 base at V and 3 bases at J, with 10 bases between. Germline V gene lookup returns CDR1 GTSNPN and CDR2 SVGIG (reference sequence).

This clonotype occurred a few times. J is TRBJ1-1 and V is TRBV7-2, with 12 bases that match TRBD1. Trimming removed 1 base from V and 5 bases from J; junction bases left unmatched: 8. The CDR3 contains 17 residues. CDR1 SGHTA and CDR2 FQGNSA come from the germline V gene. CDR3 residues: CASSLDGTGGERTEAFF. As DNA, the CDR3 is TGTGCCAGCAGCTTAGATGGGACAGGGGGCGAGAGGACTGAAGCTTTCTTT.

This clonotype was seen many times. DNA for the CDR3: TGCAGCGTTAAACGGGACACCGACTACGAGCAGTACTTC. Its translation is CSVKRDTDYEQYF. The gene calls are TRBV29-1 and TRBJ2-7, with D maybe TRBD1 (6 bases). This CDR3 has 13 residues. Germline values: CDR1 SQVTM, CDR2 ANQGSEA. Trimming pared 5 bases from V and 3 bases from J, leaving 14 bases between.

This clonotype was found a few times. The junction shows a germline mismatch at one end, possibly a read error. This sequence joins TRBV11-2 and TRBJ2-3, with TRBD2 identical over 8 bases. There are 14 residues in the CDR3. The V gene's germline CDR1 is SGHAT and CDR2 FQNNGV. The CDR3 DNA reads TGTGCCAGCAGCTTCGGACTAGCTACAGGTACGCAGTATTTT. Its translation: CASSFGLATGTQYF. The full variable domain, in which reference TRBV11-2 and TRBJ2-3 provide the parts outside the CDR3, is EAGVAQSPRYKIIEKRQSVAFWCNPISGHATLYWYQQILGQGPKLLIQFQNNGVVDDSQLPKDRFSAERLKGVDSTLKIQPAKLEDSAVYLCASSFGLATGTQYFGPGTRLTVL.

This clonotype was recorded a few times. J is TRBJ1-4 and V is TRBV9, with D hard to call. The V gene lost 0 bases and the J gene lost 0 bases, with 6 bases spanning the gap. Germline lookup yields CDR1 SGDLS and CDR2 YYNGEE. CDR3 length: 15 residues. CDR3 bases: TGTGCCAGCAGCGTAGGCGAGACAACTAATGAAAAACTGTTTTTT. Its protein is CASSVGETTNEKLFF.

On this clonotype itself: A much larger clone differs from this one at a single base, so this may be a read error. The J gene is TRBJ1-5, the V gene TRBV2; a possible D gene is TRBD1 (6 bases). CDR1 and CDR2 (germline): SNHLY, FYNNEI. The CDR3 is 15 amino acids. DNA of the CDR3: TGTGCCAGCAGACAGGGTTTGGCTAGCAATCGGCCCCAGCATTTT. It encodes CASRQGLASNRPQHF.

This clonotype appeared many times. The chain has TRBV6-5 and TRBJ1-1, with a possible D match to TRBD1 (6 bases). V lost 2 bases and J 8 bases, leaving 9 bases between the germline ends. Germline assignment: CDR1 MNHEY and CDR2 SVGAGI. CDR3 length: 12 amino acids. CDR3 residues: CASSYAGGEAFF. CDR3 DNA sequence: TGTGCCAGCAGTTACGCGGGGGGCGAAGCTTTCTTT.

The V gene is TRBV7-2, the J gene TRBJ1-1, with TRBD1 matching over 7 bases. Per germline, CDR1 SGHTA and CDR2 FQGNSA. The CDR3 covers 15 residues. Trimming removed 4 bases from V and 5 bases from J; junction bases left unmatched: 10. The CDR3 sequence: CASSSATGRKTEAFF. The CDR3 nucleotides are TGTGCCAGCAGCTCCGCGACAGGGAGGAAGACTGAAGCTTTCTTT.

This clonotype was observed at least ten times. The rearrangement links TRBV27 to TRBJ1-6; D is undetermined. The length of the CDR3 is 14 residues. Trimming pared 3 bases from V and 6 bases from J, leaving 9 bases between. Germline lookup yields CDR1 MNHEY and CDR2 SMNVEV (reference sequence). The CDR3 spells CASSFGRSNSPLHF. The CDR3, as DNA: TGTGCCAGCAGTTTTGGCAGGAGTAATTCACCCCTCCACTTT.

This clonotype was observed many times. The J gene is TRBJ1-1, the V gene TRBV3-1, with 10 bases that match TRBD1. Trimming removed 4 bases from V and 4 bases from J; junction bases left unmatched: 3. Germline loops: CDR1 LGHDT, CDR2 YNNKEL (reference sequence). There are 14 residues in the CDR3. This CDR3 reads CASSRRDRGTEAFF. As DNA, the CDR3 is TGTGCCAGCAGCCGTCGGGACAGGGGCACTGAAGCTTTCTTT.

This clonotype came up many times. The chain links TRBV19 to TRBJ2-1; TRBD2 matches 12 bases. Unmatched junction bases numbered 7, after V lost 5 bases and J lost 8 bases. Germline V CDR1 and CDR2: LNHDA, SQIVND (reference sequence). The CDR3 spans 15 residues. The DNA of the CDR3 is TGTGCCAGTAGTCCGACTAGCGGGAGTGGGGATGAGCAGTTCTTC. Translation gives CASSPTSGSGDEQFF.

This clonotype was observed many times. V is TRBV4-2 and J is TRBJ2-7, with a weak D call TRBD2 (6 bases). This CDR3 has 13 residues. Germline-derived CDR1 and CDR2 are LGHNA and YNFKEQ. V lost 0 bases and J 6 bases, leaving 9 bases between the germline ends. The CDR3 bases are TGTGCCAGCAGCCAAGATATCGGGGGCGAGCAGTACTTC. The encoded protein is CASSQDIGGEQYF.

This clonotype was observed many times. The chain couples TRBV6-5 to TRBJ1-4; D gene ambiguous. V lost 0 bases and J 0 bases, leaving 8 bases between the germline ends. The CDR3 totals 16 residues. Per germline, CDR1 MNHEY and CDR2 SVGAGI. DNA of the CDR3: TGTGCCAGCAGTTACTCGACGTCCCCAACTAATGAAAAACTGTTTTTT. It codes for CASSYSTSPTNEKLFF.